This T cell receptor beta chain was obtained from a study of T-cell memory formation after mild COVID-19. The CDR3 sequence is 14 residues long. Germline CDR1 reads ENHRY; CDR2 reads SYGVKD. V dropped 0 bases and J dropped 7 bases, with 12 bases sitting between them. TCRdb re-analysed the 5' RACE reads in MiXCR, keeping a single row per CDR3 protein. This table holds fewer than 450,000 distinct CDR3 sequences, roughly 21% found once. The clonotype originates from an adult woman who had mild COVID-19 (a few samples of this study predate the infection). Cell type and time point are not known. The sample taken for sequencing was PBMCs or a T cell subset sorted from them (not recorded which). The chain uses TRBV10-3 and TRBJ1-2; D not resolved. Here the CDR3 DNA reads TGTGCCATCAGTGAGTCGGTCGACCGACCTGGCTACACCTTC. This gives the protein CAISESVDRPGYTF.